This TCR beta chain appears in the sequencing data of a study of shared clonotypes between healthy human individuals. As originally analysed: Filtering differed since immunoSEQ provided only junctions, with no quality scores. TCRdb's table, derived via immunoSEQ multiplex PCR, lists solely in-frame clones and lacks some. For V, J and clone size, that table is used; D and trimming come from the DNA. The table records hundreds of thousands of clones, around 67% of them present only once. Trimming cost V 4 bases and J 5 bases, with 11 bases left between them. The CDR3 has 13 residues. Germline loops: CDR1 MNHEY, CDR2 SVGAGI.

Specimen: memory CD4+ T cells sorted from blood. Subset in this sample: CD45RA-negative fraction. The gene calls are TRBV6-5 and TRBJ1-2, with a weak D call TRBD1 (5 bases). The origin of this receptor is a woman aged 25-40 years in good health. The CDR3 DNA is TGTGCCAGCAGTTCCGGGACGCAGTATGGCTACACCTTC. It specifies CASSSGTQYGYTF.